Detailed here is one TCR beta chain. Its antigen remains unknown. This sample stems from a study of blood T cells in healthy people across ages. Overall study results and limits: PBMCs left unsorted prevented a conclusive naive versus antigen-experienced comparison. Naive CD4+ cells and diversity were both higher in long-lived donors than in aged donors.

The CDR3 length is 14 residues. The V gene's germline CDR1 is SGHVS and CDR2 FQNEAQ. Trimming left V 2 bases short and J 4 bases short, with 11 bases between. Primed by a sample-barcoded 5' primer and a J-beta primer mix, a second PCR proceeded for roughly 7 to 11 cycles. Every cDNA molecule bore a tag from a template-switch adaptor containing 12 random nucleotides. TCRdb re-called the 5' RACE reads through MiXCR, storing one row per CDR3 protein. The data show around 1,900,000 distinct CDR3 sequences, 35% to 50% seen once. The chain has TRBV7-8 and TRBJ1-2, with D unclear. This sequence originates from a human donor in good health. The sequenced sample was blood. The CDR3 bases are TGTGCCAGCAGCTTATCTATGGGATTCTATGGCTACACCTTC. As protein: CASSLSMGFYGYTF.